Detailed here is one T cell receptor beta chain. Its antigen remains unknown. This specimen comes from a study of breast tumors, draining lymph nodes, adjacent tissues. Study-wide points: Tumor repertoires ranked between lymph nodes and nontumor tissue in diversity, with V and J gene preferences. Most tumor T cells seemingly derive from lymph node, then expand in tumor. That most tumor T cells come from lymph nodes remained unproven.

TCRdb reanalysed the multiplex PCR reads using MiXCR and keeps one entry per CDR3 protein. Of about 14,000 distinct CDR3 sequences listed, around 54% are singletons. The junction had 5 bases not matched to a gene; V was cut back by 2 bases and J by 4 bases. CDR3 length: 15 residues. Germline CDR1 and CDR2: LNHDA and SQIVND (reference sequence). The sample was tumor-adjacent breast tissue. This chain links TRBV19 with TRBJ2-5; 9 bases match TRBD1. This clonotype was sampled from a female donor with breast cancer. Some clones in this sample may be carry-over from other donors' samples. The CDR3 protein is CASSINRGQGETQYF. The CDR3 nucleotides are TGTGCCAGTAGTATAAACAGGGGGCAGGGAGAGACCCAGTACTTC.